The sequence of this T cell receptor beta chain was determined in a study of cytomegalovirus exposure and HLA in healthy donors. About the research overall: Out of about 360 genotyped donors, 81% belonged to the Caucasian-associated ancestry cluster.

This cohort consisted of healthy bone marrow donors. Likely unrecorded immune exposures existed in these nominally healthy donors. The CDR3 runs to 13 residues. Per germline, CDR1 LNHDA and CDR2 SQIVND (reference sequence). The V and J ends lost 4 bases and 3 bases respectively, with 10 bases between them. Regarding this clone: Antigen unknown.

Findings and limits, study-wide: TCR beta sequences reportedly predicted most subjects' HLA-A and HLA-B alleles accurately.

The PCR employed 60 Vbeta primers together with 13 Jbeta primers. Profiling relied on immunoSEQ multiplex PCR, and the TCRdb table lists in-frame clones only, not all of them. The sample totals 80,000 or so clones; its top ten clones hold 1.1%. This rearrangement joins TRBV19 to TRBJ2-7, with a possible D match to TRBD2 (5 bases). The clonotype was recovered from a woman under 40 in good health and CMV-seronegative. Sequenced: PBMCs. The CDR3 coding sequence is TGTGCCAGTAGTAGGGAGATAGACTACGAGCAGTACTTC. It codes for CASSREIDYEQYF.